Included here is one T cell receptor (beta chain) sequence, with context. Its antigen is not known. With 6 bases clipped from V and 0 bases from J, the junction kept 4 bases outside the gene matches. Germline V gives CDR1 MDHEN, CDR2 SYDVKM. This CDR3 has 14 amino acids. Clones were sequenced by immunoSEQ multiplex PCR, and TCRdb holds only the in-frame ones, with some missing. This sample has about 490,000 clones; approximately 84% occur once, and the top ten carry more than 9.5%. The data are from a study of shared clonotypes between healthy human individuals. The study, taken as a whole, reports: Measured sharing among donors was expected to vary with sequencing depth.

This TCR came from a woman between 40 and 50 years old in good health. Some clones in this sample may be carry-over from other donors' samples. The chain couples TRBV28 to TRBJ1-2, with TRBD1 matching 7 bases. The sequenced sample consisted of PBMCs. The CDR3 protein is CASSQTGTNYGYTF. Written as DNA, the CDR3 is TGTGCCAGCAGCCAGACAGGGACTAACTATGGCTACACCTTC.